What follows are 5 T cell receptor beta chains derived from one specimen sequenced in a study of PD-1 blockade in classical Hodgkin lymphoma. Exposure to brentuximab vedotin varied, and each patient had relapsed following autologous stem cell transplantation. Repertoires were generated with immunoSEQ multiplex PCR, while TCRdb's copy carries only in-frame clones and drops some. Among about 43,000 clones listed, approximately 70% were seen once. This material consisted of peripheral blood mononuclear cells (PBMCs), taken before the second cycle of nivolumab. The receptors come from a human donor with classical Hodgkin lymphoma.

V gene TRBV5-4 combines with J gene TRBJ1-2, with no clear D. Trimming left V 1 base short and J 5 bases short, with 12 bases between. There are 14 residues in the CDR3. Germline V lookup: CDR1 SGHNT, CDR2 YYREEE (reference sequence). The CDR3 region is CASSLPLRLYGYTF. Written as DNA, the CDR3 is TGTGCCAGCAGCTTGCCCCTCAGGTTATATGGCTACACCTTC.

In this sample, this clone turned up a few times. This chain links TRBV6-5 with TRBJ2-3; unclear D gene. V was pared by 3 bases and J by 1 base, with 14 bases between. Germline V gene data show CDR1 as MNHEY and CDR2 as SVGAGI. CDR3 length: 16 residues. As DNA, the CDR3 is TGTGCCAGCAGTTATTATTTCGGCGACCGCACAGATACGCAGTATTTT. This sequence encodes CASSYYFGDRTDTQYF.

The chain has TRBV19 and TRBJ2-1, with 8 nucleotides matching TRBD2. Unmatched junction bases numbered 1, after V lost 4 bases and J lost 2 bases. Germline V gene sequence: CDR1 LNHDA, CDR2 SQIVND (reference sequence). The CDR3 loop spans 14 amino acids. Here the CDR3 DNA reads TGTGCCAGTAGTAGGACTAGCACCTACAATGAGCAGTTCTTC. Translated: CASSRTSTYNEQFF.

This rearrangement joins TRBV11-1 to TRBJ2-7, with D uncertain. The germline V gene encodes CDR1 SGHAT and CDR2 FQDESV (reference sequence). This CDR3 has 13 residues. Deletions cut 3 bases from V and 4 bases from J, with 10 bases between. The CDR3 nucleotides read TGTGCCAGCAGCTTCCTTAGCCAATACGAGCAGTACTTC. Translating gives CASSFLSQYEQYF.

The CDR3 loop reads CASSFSLGMWGNTIYF. In DNA, the CDR3 is TGTGCCAGCAGTTTTTCCCTAGGGATGTGGGGAAACACCATATATTTT. This sequence joins TRBV28 and TRBJ1-3; no reliable D call. From germline, CDR1 is MDHEN and CDR2 SYDVKM. The CDR3 loop spans 16 amino acids. V was pared by 3 bases and J by 4 bases, with 16 bases between.